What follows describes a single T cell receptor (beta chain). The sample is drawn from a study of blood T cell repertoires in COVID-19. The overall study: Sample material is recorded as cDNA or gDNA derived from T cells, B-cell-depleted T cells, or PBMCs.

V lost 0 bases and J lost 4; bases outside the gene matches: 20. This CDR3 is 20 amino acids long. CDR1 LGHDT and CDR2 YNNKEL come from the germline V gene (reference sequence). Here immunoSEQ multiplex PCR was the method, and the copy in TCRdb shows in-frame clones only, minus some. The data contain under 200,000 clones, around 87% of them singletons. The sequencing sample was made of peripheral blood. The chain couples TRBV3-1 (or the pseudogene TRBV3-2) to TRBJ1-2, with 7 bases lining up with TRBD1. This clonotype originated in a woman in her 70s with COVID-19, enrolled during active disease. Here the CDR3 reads CASSQDYLSTTGLPGYGYTF. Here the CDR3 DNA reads TGTGCCAGCAGCCAAGATTACCTGTCGACGACAGGGCTCCCTGGCTATGGCTACACCTTC.